This T cell receptor beta chain was sequenced for a study of T-cell reconstitution after alpha-beta-depleted transplantation in children. The V gene's germline CDR1 is ENHRY and CDR2 SYGVKD. Trimming shortened V by 3 bases and J by 0 bases, and 13 bases separated the two germline ends. CDR3 length: 16 residues. Preparation of the TCRbeta library used unique molecular identifiers. MiXCR, applied by TCRdb to the PCR reads, yields one record per CDR3 protein. The data hold about 420,000 distinct CDR3 sequences, with approximately 10% observed a single time. This TCR derives from a human donor who donated a stem cell graft to a child with acute myeloid leukemia. This chain uses TRBV10-3 with TRBJ2-3; weak D call: TRBD2 (6 bases). The source was PBMCs from the stem cell graft donor, collected from the stem cell graft. DNA of the CDR3: TGTGCCATCAGTGACCGCCCGGGGGTAAGCACAGATACGCAGTATTTT. It is translated as CAISDRPGVSTDTQYF.